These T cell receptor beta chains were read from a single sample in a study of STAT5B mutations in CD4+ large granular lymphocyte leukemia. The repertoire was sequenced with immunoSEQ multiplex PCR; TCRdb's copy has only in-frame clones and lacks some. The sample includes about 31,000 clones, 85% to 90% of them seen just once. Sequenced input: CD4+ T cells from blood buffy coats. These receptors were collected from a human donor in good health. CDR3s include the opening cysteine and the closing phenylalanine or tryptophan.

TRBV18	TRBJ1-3	CASSPGPPNSGNTIYF
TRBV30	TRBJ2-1	CAWSEGGTYNEQFF
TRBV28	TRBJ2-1	CASSLTGTGYNEQFF
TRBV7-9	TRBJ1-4	CASSLDRGTNEKLFF
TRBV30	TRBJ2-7	CAWSAGTDEQYF
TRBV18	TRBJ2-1	CASSPGQRTLDNEQFF
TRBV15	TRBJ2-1	CATSRDRAYNEQFF
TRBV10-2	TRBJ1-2	CASSGRKGGHYGYTF
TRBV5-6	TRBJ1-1	CASSLADRDLSGAFF
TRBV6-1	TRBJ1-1	CASSEYSMVDTEAFF
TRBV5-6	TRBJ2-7	CASSLAPGPYEQYF
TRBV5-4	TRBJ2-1	CASSSGVGVSYNEQFF
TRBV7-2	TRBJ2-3	CASSLALQGTDTQYF
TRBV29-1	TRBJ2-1	CSVLAGAAYDEQFF
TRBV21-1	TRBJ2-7	CASSKAGTGTLYEQYF
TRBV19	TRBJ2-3	CASSKERGLTDTQYF
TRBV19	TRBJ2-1	CASSNSGSVWEQFF
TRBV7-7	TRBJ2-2	CASSLAQGGPGELFF
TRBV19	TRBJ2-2	CASKRTGGAGELFF
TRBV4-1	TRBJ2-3	CASSQGLVPHTDTQYF
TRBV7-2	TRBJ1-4	CASSLVGAGGGNEKLFF
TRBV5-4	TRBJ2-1	CASSLALAGVNEQFF
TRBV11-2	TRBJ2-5	CASSRGLVAEETQYF
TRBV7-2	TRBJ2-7	CASSLEGRERNEQYF
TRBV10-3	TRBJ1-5	CAISESDRASNQPQHF
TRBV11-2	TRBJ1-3	CASSLQDRGTGNTIYF
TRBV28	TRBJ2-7	CASYTTGTAYEQYF
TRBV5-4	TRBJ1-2	CASSLDSVSAYGYTF
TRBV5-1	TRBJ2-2	CASSLPQGNTGELFF
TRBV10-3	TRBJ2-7	CAISESGAGVDEQYF
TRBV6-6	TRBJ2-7	CASSYSGVSYEQYF
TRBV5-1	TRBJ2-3	CASSRTSGGYTQYF
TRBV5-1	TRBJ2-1	CASSLYPGSYNEQFF
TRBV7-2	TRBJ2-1	CASSLEAPRVAYNEQFF
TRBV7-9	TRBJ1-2	CASSLPNLAYTF
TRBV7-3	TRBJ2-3	CASSSDRSGDTQYF
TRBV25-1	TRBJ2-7	CASSVTGFSQYF
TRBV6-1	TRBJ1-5	CASSARRDGDQPQHF
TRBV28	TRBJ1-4	CASSPDRGEKLFF
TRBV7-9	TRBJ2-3	CASSSGLAGATDTQYF
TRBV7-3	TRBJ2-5	CASSSHKGETQYF
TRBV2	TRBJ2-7	CASTLAPGTGGLEQYF
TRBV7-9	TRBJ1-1	CASSWDRSNTEAFF
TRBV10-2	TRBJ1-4	CASGGIGNEKLFF
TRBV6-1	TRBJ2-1	CASSVFGTSGYNEQFF
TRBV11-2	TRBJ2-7	CASSSVSVEQYF
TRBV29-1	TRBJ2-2	CSVGGRTNTGELFF
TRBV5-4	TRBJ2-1	CASSLSPGGYDNEQFF
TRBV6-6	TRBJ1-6	CASTHGSDNSPLHF
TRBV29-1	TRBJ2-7	CSVEAHQSNEQYF
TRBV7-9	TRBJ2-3	CASSSRQVSTDTQYF
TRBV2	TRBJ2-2	CASRTTPGQDNTGELFF
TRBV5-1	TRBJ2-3	CASSFRFGGLLSRDTQYF
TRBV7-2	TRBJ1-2	CASTPPGGMDYGYTF
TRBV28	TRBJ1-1	CASSFPLGSQGTEAFF
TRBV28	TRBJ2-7	CASSPSSGTGTYEQYF
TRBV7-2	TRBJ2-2	CASSPTRNTGELFF
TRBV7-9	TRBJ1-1	CASSQKGQGANTEAFF
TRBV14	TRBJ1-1	CASSQGVGTEAFF
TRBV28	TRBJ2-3	CASGGPGVEVPDTQYF